This T cell receptor (beta chain) derives from a study of metastatic and nonmetastatic thyroid tumors. About the research overall: Samples came from malignant and benign thyroid patients, and repertoires were compared across blood and tumor or nodule tissue. Study findings and constraints: For both blood and tumor, malignant thyroid tumors reportedly showed significantly higher TCR beta diversity than benign nodules did.

Trimming removed 0 bases from V and 3 bases from J; junction bases left unmatched: 1. Germline CDR1 and CDR2: SGHRS and YFSETQ. The CDR3 is 15 residues long. All patients were treatment-naive before thyroid surgery. Methods used by the authors: What underpinned the distant-metastasis classifier for papillary thyroid cancer was the set of CDR3 differences across clinicopathological groups. TCRdb re-analyzed the PCR reads using MiXCR. Clone size and V and J calls follow TCRdb, not the original study. The data hold roughly 70,000 clones, with around 19% observed a single time. This clone was picked up many times. Its antigen is not identified.

The J gene is TRBJ2-3, the V gene TRBV5-1, with 10 positions matching TRBD1. The TCR was taken from a female donor with papillary thyroid cancer or a benign thyroid nodule (not recorded which). Some clones in this sample may be carry-over from other donors' samples. The sequenced sample was blood. CDR3 nucleotide sequence: TGCGCCAGCAGCTTGGGACAGGGGGCGACAGATACGCAGTATTTT. Amino acids: CASSLGQGATDTQYF.